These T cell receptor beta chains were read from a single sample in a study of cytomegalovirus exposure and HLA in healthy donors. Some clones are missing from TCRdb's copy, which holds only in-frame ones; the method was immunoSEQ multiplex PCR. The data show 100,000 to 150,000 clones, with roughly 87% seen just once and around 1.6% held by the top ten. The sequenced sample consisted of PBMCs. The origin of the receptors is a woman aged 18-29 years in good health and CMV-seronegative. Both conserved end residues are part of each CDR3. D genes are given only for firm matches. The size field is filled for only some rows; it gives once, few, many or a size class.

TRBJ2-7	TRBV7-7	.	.	CASSPRTNSYEQYF	TGTGCCAGCAGCCCGCGGACAAACTCCTACGAGCAGTACTTC
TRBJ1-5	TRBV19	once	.	CASSMWESPQHF	TGTGCCAGTAGTATGTGGGAGTCGCCCCAGCATTTT
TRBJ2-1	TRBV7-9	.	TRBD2	CASSLRLAGFYEQFF	TGTGCCAGCAGCTTAAGACTAGCGGGATTCTATGAGCAGTTCTTC
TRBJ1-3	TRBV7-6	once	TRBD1	CASSSIYRGRGNTIYF	TGTGCCAGCAGCTCCATTTACAGGGGGCGAGGAAACACCATATATTTT
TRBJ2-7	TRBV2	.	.	CASTNRATGIIYEQYF	TGTGCCAGCACTAACAGGGCGACTGGAATTATATACGAGCAGTACTTC
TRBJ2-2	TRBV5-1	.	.	CASSLVDRDTGELFF	TGCGCCAGCAGCTTAGTCGACAGAGATACAGGGGAGCTGTTTTTT
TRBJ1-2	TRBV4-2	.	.	CASSHSLVGNYGYTF	TGTGCCAGCAGCCATTCCCTCGTCGGGAACTATGGCTACACCTTC
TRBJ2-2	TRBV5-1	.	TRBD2	CASSEGLAGNTGELFF	TGCGCCAGCAGCGAGGGACTAGCGGGCAACACCGGGGAGCTGTTTTTT
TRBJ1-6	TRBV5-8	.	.	CASSLAYEVWSPLHF	TGTGCCAGCAGCTTGGCCTACGAGGTCTGGTCACCCCTCCACTTT
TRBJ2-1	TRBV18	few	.	CASSPPGSSYNEQFF	TGTGCCAGCTCACCACCGGGGAGCTCCTACAATGAGCAGTTCTTC
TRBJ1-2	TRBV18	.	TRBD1	CASSIQGPGYTF	TGTGCCAGCTCAATACAGGGGCCTGGCTACACCTTC